The 26 T cell receptor beta chains reported below all come from one sample, sequenced in a study of PD-1 blockade in classical Hodgkin lymphoma. No patient escaped relapse after autologous stem cell transplantation, and brentuximab vedotin exposure varied. TCRdb's copy holds only in-frame clones and misses some; the assay was immunoSEQ multiplex PCR. The table includes approximately 27,000 clones, 86% detected once. The sample consisted of peripheral blood mononuclear cells (PBMCs), taken at baseline. Receptors were obtained from a human donor with classical Hodgkin lymphoma.

This chain uses TRBV27 with TRBJ1-5, with D maybe TRBD1 (5 bases). V was pared by 0 bases and J by 5 bases, with 20 bases between. CDR1 is MNHEY and CDR2 is SMNVEV in the germline V gene (reference sequence). The CDR3 loop spans 18 amino acids. This CDR3 is CASSLSQTFDSTDQPQHF. For the CDR3, the DNA is TGTGCCAGCAGTTTATCTCAAACTTTCGACAGCACAGATCAGCCCCAGCATTTT.

This clone was picked up one time. The chain links TRBV7-8 to TRBJ2-3; perhaps TRBD1 as D (6 bases). From germline, CDR1 is SGHVS and CDR2 FQNEAQ. There are 16 residues in the CDR3. V was pared by 3 bases and J by 3 bases, with 16 bases between. CDR3 DNA: TGTGCCAGCAGCTTTACGACAGGAACAACGACAGATACGCAGTATTTT. Translating gives CASSFTTGTTTDTQYF.

The chain has TRBV6-1 and TRBJ1-6; no clear D. The CDR3 totals 11 residues. Per the germline V gene, CDR1 is MNHNS and CDR2 is SASEGT. V was shortened by 4 bases and J by 8 bases, with 3 bases between the two germline ends. The CDR3 bases are TGTGCCAGCAGTGCGGATTCACCCCTCCACTTT. It is translated as CASSADSPLHF.

This rearrangement joins TRBV7-8 to TRBJ1-6; TRBD1 is a possible D gene (5 bases). The CDR3 sequence is 17 residues long. From germline, CDR1 is SGHVS and CDR2 FQNEAQ. Trimming stripped 7 bases from V and 10 bases from J, with 26 bases between. The CDR3 DNA sequence: TGTGCCAGCAACTCCCCGTATGCGGGAAGGAGGGGATCACCCCTCCACTTT. Its protein is CASNSPYAGRRGSPLHF.

Only one count was recorded for this clone. The chain couples TRBV7-9 to TRBJ2-2, with D uncertain. The CDR3 is 14 amino acids. Trimming pared 5 bases from V and 6 bases from J, leaving 13 bases between. Germline V gene lookup returns CDR1 SEHNR and CDR2 FQNEAQ (reference sequence). Here the CDR3 reads CASSLLHTAGELFF. CDR3 nucleotide sequence: TGTGCCAGCAGCCTCCTCCATACTGCCGGGGAGCTGTTTTTT.

V gene TRBV5-1 combines with J gene TRBJ2-2; D may be TRBD1 (5 bases). Germline loops: CDR1 SGHRS, CDR2 YFSETQ. The CDR3 runs 14 residues. The V gene lost 7 bases and the J gene lost 7 bases, with 17 bases spanning the gap. CDR3 protein: CASSLQGVLGELFF. In nucleotides, the CDR3 is TGCGCCAGCTCCCTCCAGGGCGTTCTCGGGGAGCTGTTTTTT.

The V gene is TRBV7-8, the J gene TRBJ2-3; 11 nucleotides match TRBD2. The junction had 7 bases not matched to a gene; V was cut back by 1 base and J by 1 base. CDR3 length equals 18 residues. Germline V gives CDR1 SGHVS, CDR2 FQNEAQ. This chain's CDR3 is CASSLVGTSGRRTDTQYF. Here the CDR3 DNA reads TGTGCCAGCAGCTTAGTGGGGACTAGCGGAAGACGCACAGATACGCAGTATTTT.

This clone was recorded a few times. The V gene is TRBV5-1, the J gene TRBJ2-7, with D perhaps TRBD1 (6 bases). CDR3 length: 14 residues. From germline, CDR1 is SGHRS and CDR2 YFSETQ. V was trimmed by 4 bases and J by 3 bases, leaving 14 bases between them. In DNA form, the CDR3 reads TGCGCCAGCAGCCAGATGACAGGTAACTACGAGCAGTACTTC. Translated: CASSQMTGNYEQYF.

This clone was found once. The rearrangement uses TRBV28 and TRBJ2-3; 12 bases fit TRBD2. CDR1 and CDR2 (germline): MDHEN, SYDVKM. Trimming at V came to 9 bases and at J to 2 bases, leaving 3 bases not matched to a gene. The CDR3 covers 14 residues. The CDR3 DNA follows: TGTGCCAGTAGACTAGCGGGGGACACAGATACGCAGTATTTT. The encoded protein is CASRLAGDTDTQYF.

The chain combines TRBV7-3 with TRBJ2-1; 12 nucleotides match TRBD1. Losses at the gene ends were 2 bases for V and 9 bases for J; bases not matched to a gene: 5. There are 15 residues in the CDR3. Germline CDR1 and CDR2: SGHTA and FQGTGA. Here the CDR3 reads CASSLGGQGAGEQFF. CDR3 nucleotides: TGTGCCAGCAGCTTAGGGGGACAGGGGGCAGGTGAGCAGTTCTTC.

Only one count was recorded for this clone. This sequence joins TRBV14 and TRBJ2-3, with D hard to call. This CDR3 comprises 13 residues. The V end was cut by 4 bases, the J end by 4 bases, with 9 bases between. Germline CDR1 and CDR2: SGHDN and FVKESK. The CDR3 DNA sequence: TGTGCCAGCAGCCCCCGGGCCCCAGATACGCAGTATTTT. Translation: CASSPRAPDTQYF. Looking up the rest from reference TRBV14 and TRBJ2-3 gives the full variable domain: EAGVTQFPSHSVIEKGQTVTLRCDPISGHDNLYWYRRVMGKEIKFLLHFVKESKQDESGMPNNRFLAERTGGTYSTLKVQPAELEDSGVYFCASSPRAPDTQYFGPGTRLTVL.

This chain connects TRBV10-2 to TRBJ2-3; D possibly corresponds to TRBD2 (6 bases). V was clipped by 9 bases and J by 3 bases, with 19 bases between them. This CDR3 has 15 amino acids. The germline V gene has CDR1 WSHSY and CDR2 SAAADI. CDR3 coding DNA: TGCGCCAGGCCCGGCGGGGCCACCCCAACAGATACGCAGTATTTT. Translated, it gives CARPGGATPTDTQYF.

This sequence joins TRBV18 and TRBJ2-5; 14 bases line up with TRBD2. Per the germline V gene, CDR1 is KGHSH and CDR2 is LQKENI. There are 17 residues in the CDR3. V lost 4 bases to trimming and J lost 3 bases; unmatched junction nucleotides: 7. CDR3 sequence reads: CASSRATGLAGEETQYF. DNA of the CDR3: TGTGCCAGCTCACGCGCCACGGGACTAGCGGGGGAAGAGACCCAGTACTTC.

The J gene is TRBJ1-2, the V gene TRBV6-5; D might be TRBD1 (5 bases). Looked up from germline, CDR1 is MNHEY and CDR2 is SVGAGI. V shed 8 bases and J shed 6 bases, with 13 bases lying between them. This CDR3 has 12 residues. CDR3 DNA sequence: TGTGCCAGCGAGACAGACGCGAATGGCTACACCTTC. Translated: CASETDANGYTF.

The chain carries TRBV29-1 and TRBJ2-5, with TRBD2 as a possible D gene (7 bases). The CDR3 totals 13 residues. Germline CDR1 SQVTM, CDR2 ANQGSEA. This CDR3 is CTGWEGGRETQYF. The CDR3 region has the DNA TGCACCGGCTGGGAGGGGGGAAGGGAGACCCAGTACTTC. Complete variable domain (other parts from reference TRBV29-1 and TRBJ2-5): SAVISQKPSRDICQRGTSLTIQCQVDSQVTMMFWYRQQPGQSLTLIATANQGSEATYESGFVIDKFPISRPNLTFSTLTVSNMSPEDSSIYLCTGWEGGRETQYFGPGTRLLVL.

This chain uses TRBV6-1 with TRBJ1-6, with no clear D. The CDR3 covers 15 residues. Germline CDR1 MNHNS, CDR2 SASEGT. Trimming took 3 bases from V and 9 from J, leaving 15 bases between them. The CDR3 loop is CASSDGGGLGSPLHF. DNA for the CDR3: TGTGCCAGCAGTGACGGTGGAGGTCTGGGTTCACCCCTCCACTTT.

CDR3 amino acids: CASSPVRAKNIQYF. CDR3 in DNA: TGTGCCAGCAGCCCAGTGAGAGCCAAAAACATTCAGTACTTC. V is TRBV7-2 and J is TRBJ2-4; no definite D call. CDR1 is SGHTA and CDR2 is FQGNSA in the germline V gene. V lost 5 bases, J lost 0 bases, and 8 bases lay in between. This CDR3 is built from 14 residues.

CDR3 bases: TGTGCCAGCAGTCTAGTAGCGGGGGGCTCCTACAATGAGCAGTTCTTC. Amino acids: CASSLVAGGSYNEQFF. This chain uses TRBV27 with TRBJ2-1, with 10 bases lining up with TRBD2. This CDR3 spans 16 amino acids. Germline V gene lookup returns CDR1 MNHEY and CDR2 SMNVEV (reference sequence). V lost 5 bases to trimming and J lost 0 bases; unmatched junction nucleotides: 4.

This clone was seen once. The V gene is TRBV29-1, the J gene TRBJ2-7, with no clear D. V gave up 4 bases and J gave up 3 bases, with 7 bases separating them. The CDR3 is 11 amino acids. Germline CDR1 SQVTM, CDR2 ANQGSEA. The CDR3 loop reads CSVGSNYEQYF. The CDR3 coding sequence is TGCAGCGTTGGGTCAAACTACGAGCAGTACTTC.

The chain joins TRBV12-5 to TRBJ2-5; TRBD1 matches 8 bases. Germline values: CDR1 LGHNT, CDR2 FRNRAP. V was clipped by 6 bases and J by 2 bases; unmatched bases: 8. CDR3 length: 15 residues. The CDR3 nucleotides read TGTGCTAGTGGCCTGGGGACAGGTATACAAGAGACCCAGTACTTC. Its protein is CASGLGTGIQETQYF. Complete variable domain (other parts from reference TRBV12-5 and TRBJ2-5): DARVTQTPRHKVTEMGQEVTMRCQPILGHNTVFWYRQTMMQGLELLAYFRNRAPLDDSGMPKDRFSAEMPDATLATLKIQPSEPRDSAVYFCASGLGTGIQETQYFGPGTRLLVL.

The DNA for the CDR3 is TGTGCCAGCAGCCTATCAGGGGGCCGGAACACTGAAGCTTTCTTT. It specifies CASSLSGGRNTEAFF. This sequence joins TRBV7-9 and TRBJ1-1; the match to TRBD1 covers 8 bases. The V gene end was trimmed by 5 bases and the J gene end by 1 base; junction bases not matched to a gene: 6. The length of the CDR3 is 15 residues. CDR1 and CDR2 (germline): SEHNR, FQNEAQ (reference sequence).

V usage is TRBV18 and J usage is TRBJ1-1; 8 bases line up with TRBD1. This CDR3 is 14 amino acids long. Trimming at V came to 3 bases and at J to 1 base, leaving 1 base not matched to a gene. Per the germline V gene, CDR1 is KGHSH and CDR2 is LQKENI. The DNA for the CDR3 is TGTGCCAGCTCACCGGGACAGGAGAACACTGAAGCTTTCTTT. Protein: CASSPGQENTEAFF.

The rearrangement uses TRBV5-1 and TRBJ2-5, with 8 bases matching TRBD2. The V and J ends lost 6 bases and 5 bases, in that order; junction bases with no gene match: 9. The CDR3 is 14 amino acids. From germline, CDR1 is SGHRS and CDR2 YFSETQ. This CDR3 is CASNVRGAGETQYF. The CDR3 DNA is TGCGCCAGCAATGTGCGGGGGGCAGGGGAGACCCAGTACTTC.

V and J are TRBV5-1 and TRBJ2-2; 7 nucleotides align to TRBD1. The CDR3 has 14 residues. J gave up 4 bases and V 6 bases, and 6 bases lay outside the gene matches. CDR1 and CDR2 (germline): SGHRS, YFSETQ. The DNA for the CDR3 is TGCGCCAGCACAGGAGCAGGGGGCACCGGGGAGCTGTTTTTT. Translated, it gives CASTGAGGTGELFF.

V usage is TRBV5-1 and J usage is TRBJ1-4, with 11 positions matching TRBD1. After removal of 6 bases from V and 6 bases from J, the junction contained 4 bases not matched to a gene. The germline CDR1 and CDR2 sequences are SGHRS and YFSETQ. This CDR3 has 14 residues. In DNA form, the CDR3 reads TGCGCCAGCACCCCGGGACAGGGGGATGAAAAACTGTTTTTT. This encodes CASTPGQGDEKLFF.

The chain combines TRBV7-3 with TRBJ2-1, with 9 nucleotides matching TRBD2. The ends lost 2 bases at V and 6 bases at J; junction bases unmatched: 2. The CDR3 extends over 14 amino acids. Germline CDR1 reads SGHTA; CDR2 reads FQGTGA. The CDR3 coding sequence is TGTGCCAGCAGCTTAGGGACTAGCAGCAATGAGCAGTTCTTC. Translating gives CASSLGTSSNEQFF.